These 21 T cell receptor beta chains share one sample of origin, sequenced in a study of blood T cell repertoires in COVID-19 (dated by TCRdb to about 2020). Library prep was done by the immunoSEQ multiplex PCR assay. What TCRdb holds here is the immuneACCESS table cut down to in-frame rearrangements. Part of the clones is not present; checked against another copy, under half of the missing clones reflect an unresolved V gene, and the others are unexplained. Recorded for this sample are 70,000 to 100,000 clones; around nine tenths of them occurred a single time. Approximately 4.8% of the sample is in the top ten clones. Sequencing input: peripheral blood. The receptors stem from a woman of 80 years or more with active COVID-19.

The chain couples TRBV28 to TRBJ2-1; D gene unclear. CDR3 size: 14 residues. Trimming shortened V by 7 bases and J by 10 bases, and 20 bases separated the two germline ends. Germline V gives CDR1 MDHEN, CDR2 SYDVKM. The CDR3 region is CASKSTDRVEEQFF. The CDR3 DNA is TGTGCCAGCAAAAGTACCGATCGGGTTGAGGAGCAGTTCTTC.

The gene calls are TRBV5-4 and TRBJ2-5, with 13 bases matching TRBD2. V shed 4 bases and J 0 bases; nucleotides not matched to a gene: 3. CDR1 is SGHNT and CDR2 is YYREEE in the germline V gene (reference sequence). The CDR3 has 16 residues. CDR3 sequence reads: CASSGGLAGYQETQYF. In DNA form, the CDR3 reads TGTGCCAGCAGCGGGGGACTAGCGGGATACCAAGAGACCCAGTACTTC. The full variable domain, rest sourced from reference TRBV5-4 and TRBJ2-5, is ETGVTQSPTHLIKTRGQQVTLRCSSQSGHNTVSWYQQALGQGPQFIFQYYREEENGRGNFPPRFSGLQFPNYSSELNVNALELDDSALYLCASSGGLAGYQETQYFGPGTRLLVL.

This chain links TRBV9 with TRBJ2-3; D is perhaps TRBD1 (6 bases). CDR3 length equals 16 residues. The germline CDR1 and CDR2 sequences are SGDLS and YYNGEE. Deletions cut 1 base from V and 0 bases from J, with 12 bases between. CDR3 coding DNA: TGTGCCAGCAGCGTAAGCACAGGGCTTAGCACAGATACGCAGTATTTT. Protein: CASSVSTGLSTDTQYF.

The CDR3 region is CASTTMLLYNEQFF. In DNA form, the CDR3 reads TGTGCCAGTACCACCATGCTTCTATACAATGAGCAGTTCTTC. V gene TRBV7-8 combines with J gene TRBJ2-1; D not resolved. Germline lookup yields CDR1 SGHVS and CDR2 FQNEAQ. V lost 9 bases and J lost 4, with 16 bases in between. The CDR3 contains 14 residues.

The CDR3 DNA follows: TGTGCCAGCAGCATGACAGGGGGCTACGAGCAGTACTTC. It is translated as CASSMTGGYEQYF. V is TRBV9 and J is TRBJ2-7, with 9 nucleotides matching TRBD1. There are 13 residues in the CDR3. From germline, CDR1 is SGDLS and CDR2 YYNGEE. The junction had 2 bases not matched to a gene; V was cut back by 4 bases and J by 3 bases.

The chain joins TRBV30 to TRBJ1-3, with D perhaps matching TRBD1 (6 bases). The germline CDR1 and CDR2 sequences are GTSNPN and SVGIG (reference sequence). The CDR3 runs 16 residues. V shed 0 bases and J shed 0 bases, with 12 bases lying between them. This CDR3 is CAWSVRGQRSGNTIYF. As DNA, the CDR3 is TGTGCCTGGAGTGTACGAGGACAGCGCTCTGGAAACACCATATATTTT.

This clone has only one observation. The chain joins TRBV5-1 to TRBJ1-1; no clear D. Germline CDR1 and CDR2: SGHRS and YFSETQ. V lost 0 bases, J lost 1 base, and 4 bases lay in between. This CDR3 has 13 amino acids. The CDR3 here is CASSLERNTEAFF. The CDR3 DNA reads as TGCGCCAGCAGCTTGGAGAGGAACACTGAAGCTTTCTTT.

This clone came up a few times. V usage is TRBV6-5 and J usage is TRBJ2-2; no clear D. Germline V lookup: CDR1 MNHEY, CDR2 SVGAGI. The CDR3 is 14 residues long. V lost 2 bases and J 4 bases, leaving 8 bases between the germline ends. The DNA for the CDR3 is TGTGCCAGCAGTTACACAGCCGGCACCGGGGAGCTGTTTTTT. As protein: CASSYTAGTGELFF.

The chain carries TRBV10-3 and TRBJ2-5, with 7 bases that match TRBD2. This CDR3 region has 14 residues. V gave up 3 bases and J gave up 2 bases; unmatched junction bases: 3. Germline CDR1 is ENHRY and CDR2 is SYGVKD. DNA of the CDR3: TGTGCCATCAGTGACCCTAGCGGACAAGAGACCCAGTACTTC. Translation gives CAISDPSGQETQYF.

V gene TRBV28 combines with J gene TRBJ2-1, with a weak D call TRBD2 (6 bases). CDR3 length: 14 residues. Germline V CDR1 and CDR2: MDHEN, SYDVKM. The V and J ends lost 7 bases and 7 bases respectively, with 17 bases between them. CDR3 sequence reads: CASIGSAGLNEQFF. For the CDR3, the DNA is TGTGCCAGCATAGGGTCTGCGGGGTTGAATGAGCAGTTCTTC.

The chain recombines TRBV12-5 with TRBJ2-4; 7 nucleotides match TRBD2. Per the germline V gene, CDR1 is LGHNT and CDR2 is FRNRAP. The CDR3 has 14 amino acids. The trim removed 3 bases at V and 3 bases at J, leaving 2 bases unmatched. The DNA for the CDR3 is TGTGCTAGTGGTTTAGCGGGGCACAAAAACATTCAGTACTTC. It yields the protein CASGLAGHKNIQYF.

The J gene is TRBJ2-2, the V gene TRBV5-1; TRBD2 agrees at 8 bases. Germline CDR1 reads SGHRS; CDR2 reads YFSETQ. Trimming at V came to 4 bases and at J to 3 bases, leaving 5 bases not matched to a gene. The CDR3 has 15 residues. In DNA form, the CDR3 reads TGCGCCAGCAGCCCCTCCGGGAGGGACACCGGGGAGCTGTTTTTT. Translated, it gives CASSPSGRDTGELFF. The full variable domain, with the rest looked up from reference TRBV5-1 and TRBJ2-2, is KAGVTQTPRYLIKTRGQQVTLSCSPISGHRSVSWYQQTPGQGLQFLFEYFSETQRNKGNFPGRFSGRQFSNSRSEMNVSTLELGDSALYLCASSPSGRDTGELFFGEGSRLTVL.

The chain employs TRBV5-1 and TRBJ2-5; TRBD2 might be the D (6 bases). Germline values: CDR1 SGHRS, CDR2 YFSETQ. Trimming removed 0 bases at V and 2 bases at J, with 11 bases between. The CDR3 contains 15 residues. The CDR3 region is CASSLELSGQETQYF. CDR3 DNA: TGCGCCAGCAGCTTGGAACTGAGCGGGCAAGAGACCCAGTACTTC.

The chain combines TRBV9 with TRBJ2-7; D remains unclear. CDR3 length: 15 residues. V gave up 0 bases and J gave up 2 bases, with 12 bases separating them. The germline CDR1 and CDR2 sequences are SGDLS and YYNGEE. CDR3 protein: CASSVDHQATYEQYF. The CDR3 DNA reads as TGTGCCAGCAGCGTAGATCACCAGGCCACCTACGAGCAGTACTTC.

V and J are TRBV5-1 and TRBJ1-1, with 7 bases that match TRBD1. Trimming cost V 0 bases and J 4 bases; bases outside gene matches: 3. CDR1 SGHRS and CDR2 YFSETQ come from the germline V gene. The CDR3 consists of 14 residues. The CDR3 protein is CASSLGTGSTEAFF. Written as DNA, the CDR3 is TGCGCCAGCAGCTTGGGGACAGGATCCACTGAAGCTTTCTTT.

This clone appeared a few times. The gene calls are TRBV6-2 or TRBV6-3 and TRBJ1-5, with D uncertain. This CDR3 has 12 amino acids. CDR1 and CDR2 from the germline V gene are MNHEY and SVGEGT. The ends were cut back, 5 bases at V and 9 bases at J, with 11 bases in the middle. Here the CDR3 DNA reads TGTGCCAGCAGTCAACAGATGACGCCCCAGCATTTT. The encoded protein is CASSQQMTPQHF.

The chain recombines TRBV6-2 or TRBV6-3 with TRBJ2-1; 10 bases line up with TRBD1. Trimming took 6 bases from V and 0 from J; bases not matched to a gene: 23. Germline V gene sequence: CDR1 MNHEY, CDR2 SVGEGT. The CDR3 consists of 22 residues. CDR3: CASSLNFDRGRDSGVSYNEQFF. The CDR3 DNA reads TGTGCCAGCAGCCTAAACTTTGACAGGGGGCGGGATAGCGGGGTCTCCTACAATGAGCAGTTCTTC.

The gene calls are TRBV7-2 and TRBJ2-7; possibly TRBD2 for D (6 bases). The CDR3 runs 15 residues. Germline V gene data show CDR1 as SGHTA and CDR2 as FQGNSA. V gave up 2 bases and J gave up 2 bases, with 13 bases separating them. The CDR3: CASSLPLSGTYEQYF. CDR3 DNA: TGTGCCAGCAGCTTACCTCTTAGCGGAACCTACGAGCAGTACTTC.

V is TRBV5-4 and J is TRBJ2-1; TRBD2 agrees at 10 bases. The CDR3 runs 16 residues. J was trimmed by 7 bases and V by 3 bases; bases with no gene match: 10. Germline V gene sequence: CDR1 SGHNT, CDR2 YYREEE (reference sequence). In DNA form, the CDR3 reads TGTGCCAGCAGCTCCGTCGGCAGCGGGAGGGTGAATGAGCAGTTCTTC. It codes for CASSSVGSGRVNEQFF.

CDR3 DNA: TGTGCCAGCTCCCCGAGTCACGGCAGGGGCCCCTACGAGCAGTACTTC. Translated: CASSPSHGRGPYEQYF. This chain connects TRBV18 to TRBJ2-7, with D maybe TRBD1 (6 bases). CDR1 is KGHSH, CDR2 LQKENI, per germline. V was pared by 6 bases and J by 2 bases, with 20 bases between. The CDR3 sequence is 16 residues long.

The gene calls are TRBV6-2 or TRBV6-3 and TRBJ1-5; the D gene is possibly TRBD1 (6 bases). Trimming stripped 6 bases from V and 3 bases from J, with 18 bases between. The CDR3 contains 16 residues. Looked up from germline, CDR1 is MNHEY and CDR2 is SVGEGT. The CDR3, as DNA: TGTGCCAGCAGCCCGGACAGAAACTCCCACAATCAGCCCCAGCATTTT. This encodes CASSPDRNSHNQPQHF.